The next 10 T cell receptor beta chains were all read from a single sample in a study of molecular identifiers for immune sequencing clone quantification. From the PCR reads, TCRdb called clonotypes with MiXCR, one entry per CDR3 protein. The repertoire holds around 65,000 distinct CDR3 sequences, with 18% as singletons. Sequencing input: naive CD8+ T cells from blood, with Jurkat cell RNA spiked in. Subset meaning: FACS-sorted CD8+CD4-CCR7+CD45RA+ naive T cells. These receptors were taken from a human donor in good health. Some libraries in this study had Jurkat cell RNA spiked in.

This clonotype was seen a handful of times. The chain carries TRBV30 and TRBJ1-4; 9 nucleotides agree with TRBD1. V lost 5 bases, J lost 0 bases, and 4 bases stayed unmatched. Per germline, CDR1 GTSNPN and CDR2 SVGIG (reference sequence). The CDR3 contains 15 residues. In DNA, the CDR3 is TGTGCCTGGGGACAGGGGATTGCAACTAATGAAAAACTGTTTTTT. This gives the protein CAWGQGIATNEKLFF.

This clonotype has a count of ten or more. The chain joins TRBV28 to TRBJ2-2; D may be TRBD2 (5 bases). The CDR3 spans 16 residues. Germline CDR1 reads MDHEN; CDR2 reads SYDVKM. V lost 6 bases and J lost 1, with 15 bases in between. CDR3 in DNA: TGTGCCAGCAGCTACGTAGCGAGCAGGAACACCGGGGAGCTGTTTTTT. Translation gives CASSYVASRNTGELFF. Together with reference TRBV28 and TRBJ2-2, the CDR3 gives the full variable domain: DVKVTQSSRYLVKRTGEKVFLECVQDMDHENMFWYRQDPGLGLRLIYFSYDVKMKEKGDIPEGYSVSREKKERFSLILESASTNQTSMYLCASSYVASRNTGELFFGEGSRLTVL.

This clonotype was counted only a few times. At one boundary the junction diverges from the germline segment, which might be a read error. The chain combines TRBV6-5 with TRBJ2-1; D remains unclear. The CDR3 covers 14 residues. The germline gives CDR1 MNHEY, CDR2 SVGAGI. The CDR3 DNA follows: TGTGCCAGCAGATACTCCGAAGGGTTAAATGAGCAGTTCTTC. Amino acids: CASRYSEGLNEQFF.

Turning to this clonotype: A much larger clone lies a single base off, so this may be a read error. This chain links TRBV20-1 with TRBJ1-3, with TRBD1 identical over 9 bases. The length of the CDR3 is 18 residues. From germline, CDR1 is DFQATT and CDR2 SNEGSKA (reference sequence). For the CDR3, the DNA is TGCAGTGTTAGAGATTTAGGACAGGGGATGGTGACTGGAAACACCATATATTTT. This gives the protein CSVRDLGQGMVTGNTIYF.

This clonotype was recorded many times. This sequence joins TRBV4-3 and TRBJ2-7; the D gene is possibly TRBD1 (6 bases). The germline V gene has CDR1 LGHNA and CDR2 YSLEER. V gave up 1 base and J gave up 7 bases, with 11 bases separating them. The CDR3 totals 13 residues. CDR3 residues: CASSQVQGEEQYF. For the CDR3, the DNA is TGCGCCAGCAGCCAAGTACAGGGAGAGGAGCAGTACTTC.

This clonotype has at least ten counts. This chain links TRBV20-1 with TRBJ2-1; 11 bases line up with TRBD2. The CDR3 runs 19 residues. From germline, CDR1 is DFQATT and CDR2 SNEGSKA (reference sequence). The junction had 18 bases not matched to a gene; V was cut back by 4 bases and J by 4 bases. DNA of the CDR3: TGCAGTGCTATGGGACTAGCGGATACCCTCGGGATACAATACAATGAGCAGTTCTTC. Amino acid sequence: CSAMGLADTLGIQYNEQFF.

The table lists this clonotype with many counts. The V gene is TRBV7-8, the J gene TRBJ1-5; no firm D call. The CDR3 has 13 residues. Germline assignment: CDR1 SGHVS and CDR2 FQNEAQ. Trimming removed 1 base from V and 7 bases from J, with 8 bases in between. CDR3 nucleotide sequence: TGTGCCAGCAGCTTAGATCCGGGCCAGCCCCAGCATTTT. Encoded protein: CASSLDPGQPQHF.

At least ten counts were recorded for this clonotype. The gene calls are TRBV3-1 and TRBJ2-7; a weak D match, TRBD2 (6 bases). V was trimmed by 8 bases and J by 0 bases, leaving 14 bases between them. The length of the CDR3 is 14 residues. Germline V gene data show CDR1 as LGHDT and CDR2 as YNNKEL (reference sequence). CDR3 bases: TGTGCCAGCGGACAAAAGGGACTCTCCTACGAGCAGTACTTC. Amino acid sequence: CASGQKGLSYEQYF.

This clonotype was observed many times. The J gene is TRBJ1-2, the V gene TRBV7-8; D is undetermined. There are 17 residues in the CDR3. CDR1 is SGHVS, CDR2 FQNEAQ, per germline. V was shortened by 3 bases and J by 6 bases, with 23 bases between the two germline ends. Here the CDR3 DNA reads TGTGCCAGCAGCTTTAGCTCGAGTCTTGAGGGTAGGAATGGCTACACCTTC. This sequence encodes CASSFSSSLEGRNGYTF.

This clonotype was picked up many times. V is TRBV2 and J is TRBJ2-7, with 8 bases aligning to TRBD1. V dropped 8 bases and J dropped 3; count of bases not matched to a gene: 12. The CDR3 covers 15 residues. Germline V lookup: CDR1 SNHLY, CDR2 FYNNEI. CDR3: CASGKRQGILYEQYF. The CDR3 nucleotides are TGTGCCAGCGGGAAAAGACAGGGGATCCTCTACGAGCAGTACTTC.